Detailed here is one T cell receptor (beta chain). This sample is part of a study of blood T cell repertoires in COVID-19. Study overall: PBMCs, B-cell-depleted T cells, or T cells were the source of the cDNA or gDNA that made up the material.

This CDR3 contains 14 residues. V shed 0 bases and J shed 8 bases, with 11 bases lying between them. CDR1 and CDR2 (germline): SGHRS, YFSETQ. Here immunoSEQ multiplex PCR was the method, and the copy in TCRdb shows in-frame clones only, minus some. The sample holds some 130,000 clones, around nine tenths seen once. The chain is built from TRBV5-1 and TRBJ1-4; possibly TRBD1 for D (6 bases). The receptor's source is a woman aged 70-85 years with COVID-19, enrolled during active disease. Sequencing was performed on peripheral blood. CDR3 DNA sequence: TGCGCCAGCAGCTTGGACAGGGTTGAGGAAAAACTGTTTTTT. Its protein is CASSLDRVEEKLFF.